This TCR beta chain stems from a study of blood T cells in healthy people across ages. Study at large: Capturing about one barcoded beta molecule per two T cells was achieved by template switching.

Deletions cut 7 bases from V and 10 bases from J, with 14 bases between. The CDR3 extends over 13 amino acids. The germline V gene has CDR1 MDHEN and CDR2 SYDVKM. Each sample yielded at least 5.5 micrograms of PBMC total RNA. A second PCR, run for roughly 7 to 12 cycles, used a sample-barcoded 5' primer plus a J-beta primer mix. Tags on each cDNA molecule came from a template-switch adaptor with 12 random nucleotides. TCRdb re-called the 5' RACE reads with MiXCR, one entry per CDR3 protein. Of some 790,000 distinct CDR3 sequences listed, 29% are singletons. Notes on this clonotype: Its antigen is unknown.

Findings of the study overall: The unknown donor CMV status may have confounded expanded clonotype changes.

The sequencing sample was made of blood. This chain joins TRBV28 and TRBJ1-6, with D possibly matching TRBD1 (5 bases). The sequence was obtained from a woman of 80 years or more in good health. The CDR3 sequence is CASIDQGTSPLHF. The CDR3 DNA is TGTGCCAGCATTGATCAAGGGACGTCACCCCTCCACTTT. Complete variable domain (other parts from reference TRBV28 and TRBJ1-6): DVKVTQSSRYLVKRTGEKVFLECVQDMDHENMFWYRQDPGLGLRLIYFSYDVKMKEKGDIPEGYSVSREKKERFSLILESASTNQTSMYLCASIDQGTSPLHFGNGTRLTVT.